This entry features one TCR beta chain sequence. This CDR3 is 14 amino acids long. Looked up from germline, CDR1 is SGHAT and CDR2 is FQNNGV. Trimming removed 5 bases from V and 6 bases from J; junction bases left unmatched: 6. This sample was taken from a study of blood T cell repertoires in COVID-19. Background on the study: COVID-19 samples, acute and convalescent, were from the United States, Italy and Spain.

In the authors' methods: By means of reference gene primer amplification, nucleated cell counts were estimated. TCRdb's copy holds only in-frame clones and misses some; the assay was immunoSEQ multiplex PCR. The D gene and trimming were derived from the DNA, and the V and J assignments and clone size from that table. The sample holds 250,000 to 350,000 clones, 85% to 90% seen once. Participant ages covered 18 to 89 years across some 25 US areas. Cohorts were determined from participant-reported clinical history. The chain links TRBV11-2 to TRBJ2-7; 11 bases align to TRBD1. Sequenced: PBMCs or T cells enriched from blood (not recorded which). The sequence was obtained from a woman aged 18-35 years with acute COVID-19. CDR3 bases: TGTGCCAGCAGCCCCCGGGACAGGGGGGCCGAGCAGTACTTC. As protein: CASSPRDRGAEQYF.